The 20 T cell receptor beta chains reported below all come from one sample, sequenced in a study of regulatory and conventional T cells in RAG deficiency. Libraries were prepared by immunoSEQ multiplex PCR; TCRdb keeps only in-frame clonotypes and omits some of them. Here the sample spans around 20,000 clones, 90% to 95% being singletons. The sorted conventional CD4+ T cells were CD25-low and CD127-high, with genomic DNA sequenced. These sequences were also reported in another study, on regulatory T cells. That paper adds: Primers: 52 TRBV forward and 13 TRBJ reverse.

The sequencing input was CD4+ T cells sorted from blood. These receptors all stem from a human donor in good health.

The rearrangement joins TRBV2 to TRBJ1-3; perhaps TRBD1 as D (6 bases). V shed 2 bases and J shed 0 bases, with 14 bases lying between them. This CDR3 region has 17 residues. CDR1 and CDR2 from the germline V gene are SNHLY and FYNNEI. CDR3 sequence: CASSETGVGGSGNTIYF. The CDR3 DNA follows: TGTGCCAGCAGTGAAACCGGGGTAGGGGGCTCTGGAAACACCATATATTTT.

This chain joins TRBV5-1 and TRBJ2-4; 14 bases line up with TRBD2. CDR1 and CDR2 from the germline V gene are SGHRS and YFSETQ. V shed 3 bases, J shed 6 bases, and the junction held 8 bases outside the gene matches. This CDR3 has 17 residues. DNA for the CDR3: TGCGCCAGCAGCTCAGGACTAGCGGGAGGATTGATAAACATTCAGTACTTC. Amino acid sequence: CASSSGLAGGLINIQYF.

This clone showed up just once. V and J are TRBV19 and TRBJ1-2; D gene uncertain. The CDR3 totals 14 residues. With 5 bases removed from V and 2 bases from J, the gap between germline ends came to 12 bases. Per the germline V gene, CDR1 is LNHDA and CDR2 is SQIVND (reference sequence). This CDR3 is CASSPSGLNYGYTF. CDR3 coding DNA: TGTGCCAGTAGTCCTTCGGGTTTGAACTATGGCTACACCTTC.

This clone was observed a handful of times. This chain uses TRBV7-6 with TRBJ1-1; weak D call: TRBD1 (5 bases). Trimming pared 8 bases from V and 2 bases from J, leaving 12 bases between. CDR3 size: 13 residues. Germline CDR1 SGHVS, CDR2 FNYEAQ. The CDR3 DNA is TGTGCCAGCGGAGCCGGGGCCAACACTGAAGCTTTCTTT. Translation: CASGAGANTEAFF.

The V and J genes are TRBV10-3 and TRBJ2-2; 12 nucleotides line up with TRBD2. V dropped 5 bases and J dropped 4; count of bases not matched to a gene: 5. The germline CDR1 and CDR2 sequences are ENHRY and SYGVKD. This CDR3 is built from 16 residues. The CDR3 loop is CAISSGTSGPTGELFF. The CDR3 bases are TGTGCCATCAGTTCTGGGACTAGCGGGCCCACCGGGGAGCTGTTTTTT.

This chain joins TRBV19 and TRBJ2-7; 8 nucleotides agree with TRBD1. The CDR3 length is 15 residues. Germline CDR1 reads LNHDA; CDR2 reads SQIVND (reference sequence). Germline trimming cut 1 base from V and 6 bases from J; bases unmatched to any gene: 8. This CDR3 is CASSIGARGLGEQYF. The CDR3 coding sequence is TGTGCCAGTAGTATAGGCGCCAGGGGGCTGGGCGAGCAGTACTTC.

The V and J genes are TRBV2 and TRBJ2-5; the match to TRBD2 covers 11 bases. The CDR3 is 15 amino acids. The germline CDR1 and CDR2 sequences are SNHLY and FYNNEI. Trimming took 4 bases from V and 5 from J; bases not matched to a gene: 6. This CDR3 reads CASSVTSGSVETQYF. CDR3 sequence (DNA): TGTGCCAGCAGTGTAACTAGCGGGAGCGTCGAGACCCAGTACTTC. Drawing the rest from reference TRBV2 and TRBJ2-5, the complete variable domain is EPEVTQTPSHQVTQMGQEVILRCVPISNHLYFYWYRQILGQKVEFLVSFYNNEISEKSEIFDDQFSVERPDGSNFTLKIRSTKLEDSAMYFCASSVTSGSVETQYFGPGTRLLVL.

V and J are TRBV6-5 and TRBJ2-7; 7 nucleotides match TRBD1. This CDR3 is built from 14 residues. V dropped 4 bases and J dropped 4; count of bases not matched to a gene: 7. Germline V gives CDR1 MNHEY, CDR2 SVGAGI. The CDR3 here is CASSSPGQQYEQYF. CDR3 coding DNA: TGTGCCAGCAGTTCCCCGGGACAGCAATACGAGCAGTACTTC.

The chain joins TRBV9 to TRBJ1-3; 7 nucleotides line up with TRBD1. The germline CDR1 and CDR2 sequences are SGDLS and YYNGEE. The CDR3 consists of 14 residues. Trimming at V came to 4 bases and at J to 4 bases, leaving 5 bases not matched to a gene. In DNA, the CDR3 is TGTGCCAGCAGCCCCGGGACAGCCGGAAACACCATATATTTT. Protein: CASSPGTAGNTIYF.

The rearrangement joins TRBV5-4 to TRBJ1-1; D possibly corresponds to TRBD1 (5 bases). Germline V gene data show CDR1 as SGHNT and CDR2 as YYREEE (reference sequence). The CDR3 length is 14 residues. With 4 bases removed from V and 5 bases from J, the gap between germline ends came to 15 bases. As DNA, the CDR3 is TGTGCCAGCAGCGACCCGCGGGGGAGTACTGAAGCTTTCTTT. This codes for CASSDPRGSTEAFF.

The chain has TRBV11-3 and TRBJ2-2, with no clear D. Germline CDR1 is SGHNT and CDR2 is YENEEA. There are 15 residues in the CDR3. Trimming cost V 4 bases and J 0 bases, with 9 bases left between them. DNA for the CDR3: TGTGCCAGCAGCTCCCGGACGACGAACACCGGGGAGCTGTTTTTT. Translated: CASSSRTTNTGELFF.

This clone was seen once. The chain links TRBV19 to TRBJ2-7; 10 nucleotides line up with TRBD2. Trimming removed 6 bases from V and 2 bases from J; junction bases left unmatched: 1. This CDR3 is built from 13 residues. Germline V gene data show CDR1 as LNHDA and CDR2 as SQIVND (reference sequence). Here the CDR3 reads CASSLAGAYEQYF. CDR3 nucleotides: TGTGCCAGTAGCCTAGCGGGAGCCTACGAGCAGTACTTC.

The genes are TRBV6-5 and TRBJ2-1, with 9 positions matching TRBD2. Germline CDR1 reads MNHEY; CDR2 reads SVGAGI. This CDR3 spans 14 amino acids. Trimming cost V 2 bases and J 10 bases; bases outside gene matches: 6. CDR3 residues: CASSYRGGAREQFF. In DNA, the CDR3 is TGTGCCAGCAGTTACCGCGGGGGGGCCCGGGAGCAGTTCTTC.

The genes are TRBV28 and TRBJ2-7; D is possibly TRBD1 (6 bases). The germline CDR1 and CDR2 sequences are MDHEN and SYDVKM. Trimming shortened V by 3 bases and J by 7 bases, and 13 bases separated the two germline ends. The CDR3 loop spans 13 amino acids. The CDR3 spells CASSFLAQGEQYF. Written as DNA, the CDR3 is TGTGCCAGCAGTTTCCTAGCACAGGGAGAGCAGTACTTC.

The rearrangement joins TRBV5-1 to TRBJ1-1, with D possibly matching TRBD1 (5 bases). The CDR3 covers 14 residues. Germline loops: CDR1 SGHRS, CDR2 YFSETQ. V was trimmed by 4 bases and J by 1 base, leaving 11 bases between them. The CDR3 nucleotides are TGCGCCAGCAGCGGACCCGGGACGAACACTGAAGCTTTCTTT. Amino acid sequence: CASSGPGTNTEAFF.

The chain joins TRBV10-2 to TRBJ1-6, with D perhaps TRBD1 (5 bases). Trimming removed 4 bases from V and 7 bases from J, with 14 bases in between. Germline V gene data show CDR1 as WSHSY and CDR2 as SAAADI. This CDR3 has 15 residues. The CDR3 region is CASSVGGSGNSPLHF. The CDR3 DNA is TGCGCCAGCAGTGTCGGGGGGTCGGGAAATTCACCCCTCCACTTT.

The chain combines TRBV28 with TRBJ1-2; a possible D gene is TRBD1 (5 bases). V lost 5 bases and J 5 bases, leaving 9 bases between the germline ends. This CDR3 is 12 amino acids long. Per germline, CDR1 MDHEN and CDR2 SYDVKM. CDR3 sequence (DNA): TGTGCCAGCAGTCGGGGGGGGTATGGCTACACCTTC. Amino acid sequence: CASSRGGYGYTF.

V is TRBV2 and J is TRBJ2-2, with a tentative D call TRBD1 (5 bases). V was shortened by 6 bases and J by 1 base, with 9 bases between the two germline ends. CDR1 SNHLY and CDR2 FYNNEI come from the germline V gene. The CDR3 runs 14 residues. The CDR3 DNA reads TGTGCCAGCAGCCGACAGAAGAACACCGGGGAGCTGTTTTTT. This translates into CASSRQKNTGELFF.

V usage is TRBV6-1 and J usage is TRBJ1-3, with 7 bases matching TRBD1. The germline V gene encodes CDR1 MNHNS and CDR2 SASEGT. V gave up 0 bases and J gave up 0 bases; unmatched junction bases: 5. The CDR3 has 17 residues. CDR3 DNA sequence: TGTGCCAGCAGTGAAGCGGAGGGGGCAGACTCTGGAAACACCATATATTTT. This codes for CASSEAEGADSGNTIYF.

This chain joins TRBV7-6 and TRBJ1-5; D gene unclear. This CDR3 spans 15 amino acids. Trimming cost V 1 base and J 4 bases, with 11 bases left between them. Germline V lookup: CDR1 SGHVS, CDR2 FNYEAQ. CDR3 residues: CASSLVGGGNQPQHF. The CDR3 DNA sequence: TGTGCCAGCAGCTTAGTGGGAGGAGGTAATCAGCCCCAGCATTTT.